This entry describes one T cell receptor beta chain. This sample was included in a study of T-cell reconstitution after alpha-beta-depleted transplantation in children. Germline V gene data show CDR1 as MNHEY and CDR2 as SVGEGT. Trimming pared 3 bases from V and 4 bases from J, leaving 12 bases between. This CDR3 is 14 amino acids long. TCRbeta library construction was performed incorporating unique molecular identifiers. From the PCR reads, TCRdb called clonotypes with MiXCR, one entry per CDR3 protein. The sample consists of 350,000 to 400,000 distinct CDR3 sequences, roughly 15% of them appearing once.

The V gene is TRBV6-2 or TRBV6-3, the J gene TRBJ1-1, with a possible D match to TRBD1 (5 bases). This receptor was obtained from a human donor who donated a stem cell graft to a child with Fanconi anemia. The sample was PBMCs, taken from the stem cell graft. The CDR3 DNA reads as TGTGCCAGCAGTTATCCGGCTGGGGGCACTGAAGCTTTCTTT. Translating gives CASSYPAGGTEAFF.